This TCR beta chain was sequenced during a study of cytomegalovirus exposure and HLA in healthy donors. The study's findings and limits: Cytomegalovirus association was assigned to about 150 TCR beta chains.

The donors were in the approximately 110-subject validation cohort; that cohort was separate from the approximately 700-subject first cohort. Concerning this clone itself: Antigen: not known.

Germline trimming cut 6 bases from V and 0 bases from J; bases unmatched to any gene: 3. The CDR3 sequence is 14 residues long. CDR1 and CDR2 from the germline V gene are SQVTM and ANQGSEA. The table came from immunoSEQ multiplex PCR; TCRdb's copy has only in-frame clones and leaves some out. Among 100,000 to 150,000 clones listed, about 96% were seen once. The J gene is TRBJ2-7, the V gene TRBV29-1, with TRBD1 identical over 12 bases. The sample was PBMCs. The clonotype comes from a man between 18 and 35 years old in good health and CMV-seronegative. CDR3 sequence: CSVWDRGRSYEQYF. Here the CDR3 DNA reads TGCAGCGTCTGGGACAGGGGGCGCTCCTACGAGCAGTACTTC.